The clone carrying this T cell receptor (beta chain) was observed many times. The antigen is undetermined. One entry per CDR3 protein results from TCRdb running MiXCR on the PCR reads. The sample holds just under 65,000 distinct CDR3 sequences, 17% seen once. The sample belongs to a study of molecular identifiers for immune sequencing clone quantification. Study-wide results and caveats: Beyond 20 RNA copies, clones held over 99% of effector molecules, compared with under 1% in naive cells.

With RNA at 10%, 30% or 50%, naive CD8 libraries came from roughly 20,000 to 1,000,000 sorted cells. Using a CD8+CD4-CCR7+CD45RA+ phenotype, naive CD8 T cells were sorted. This CDR3 has 13 amino acids. CDR1 is KGHDR and CDR2 is SFDVKD in the germline V gene. With 5 bases removed from V and 4 bases from J, the gap between germline ends came to 10 bases. The chain is built from TRBV24-1 and TRBJ1-1; D possibly corresponds to TRBD1 (5 bases). Material: naive CD8+ T cells from blood, with Jurkat cell RNA spiked in. Subset denoted: FACS-sorted CD8+CD4-CCR7+CD45RA+ naive T cells. The receptor's source is a human donor in good health. Some libraries in this study had Jurkat cell RNA spiked in. CDR3 region: CATSARAGTEAFF. The CDR3 region has the DNA TGTGCCACCAGTGCCAGGGCCGGCACTGAAGCTTTCTTT.